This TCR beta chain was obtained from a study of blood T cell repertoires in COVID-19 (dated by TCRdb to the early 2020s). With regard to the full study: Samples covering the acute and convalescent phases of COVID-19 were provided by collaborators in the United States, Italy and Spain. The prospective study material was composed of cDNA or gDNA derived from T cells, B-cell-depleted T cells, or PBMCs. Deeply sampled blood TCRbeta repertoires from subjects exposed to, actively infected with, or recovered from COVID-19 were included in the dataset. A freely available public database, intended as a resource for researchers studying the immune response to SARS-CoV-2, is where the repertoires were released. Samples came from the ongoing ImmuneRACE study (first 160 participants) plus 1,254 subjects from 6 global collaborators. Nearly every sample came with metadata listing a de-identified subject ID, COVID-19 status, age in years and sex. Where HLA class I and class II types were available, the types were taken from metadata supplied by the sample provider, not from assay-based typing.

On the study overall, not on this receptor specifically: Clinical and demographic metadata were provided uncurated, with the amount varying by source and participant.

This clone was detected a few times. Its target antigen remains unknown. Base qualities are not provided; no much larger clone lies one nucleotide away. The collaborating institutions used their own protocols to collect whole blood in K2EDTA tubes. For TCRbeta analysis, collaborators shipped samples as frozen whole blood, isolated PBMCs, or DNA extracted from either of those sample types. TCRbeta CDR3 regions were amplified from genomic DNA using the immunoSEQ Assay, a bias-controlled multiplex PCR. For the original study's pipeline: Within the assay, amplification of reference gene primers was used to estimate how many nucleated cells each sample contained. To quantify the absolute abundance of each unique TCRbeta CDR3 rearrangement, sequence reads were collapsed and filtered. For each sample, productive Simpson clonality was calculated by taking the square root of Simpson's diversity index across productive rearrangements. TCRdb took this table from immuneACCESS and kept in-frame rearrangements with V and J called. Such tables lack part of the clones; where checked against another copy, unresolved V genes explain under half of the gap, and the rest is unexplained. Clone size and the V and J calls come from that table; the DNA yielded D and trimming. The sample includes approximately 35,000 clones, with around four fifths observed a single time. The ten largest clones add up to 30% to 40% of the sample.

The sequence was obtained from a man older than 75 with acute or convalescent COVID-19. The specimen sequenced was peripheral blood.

Read as DNA, the sequence is TGCGCCAGCAGCTTGGAACGGGGTAACTATGGCTACACCTTC. Translated, this is CASSLERGNYGYTF. The chain employs TRBV5-1 and TRBJ1-2; the D gene lacks a confident call. Cut back by 0 bases and 1 base, the V and J ends lie 7 bases apart. The cysteine opens and the phenylalanine closes a CDR3 of 14 amino acids. The retained sequence is limited to the CDR3, 42 bases, with the frame set at the first base. CDR1 SGHRS and CDR2 YFSETQ are derived from the germline V gene.